This T cell receptor (beta chain) was identified during a study of T-cell reconstitution after alpha-beta-depleted transplantation in children. J lost 7 bases, V lost 6 bases, and 15 bases had no gene match. The CDR3 contains 16 residues. CDR1 and CDR2 from the germline V gene are SGHTA and FQGNSA. Unique molecular identifiers tagged the TCRbeta library. TCRdb re-analysed the PCR reads in MiXCR, keeping a single row per CDR3 protein. The table lists a few hundred thousand distinct CDR3 sequences, around 20% of them singletons. The source is a human donor who donated a stem cell graft to a child with acute lymphoblastic leukemia. This rearrangement joins TRBV7-2 to TRBJ2-1; TRBD2 aligns across 7 bases. The source was PBMCs from the stem cell graft donor, collected from the stem cell graft. The CDR3 DNA is TGTGCCAGCAGGCCTACTAGCGTGAGGGCCAGTAATGAGCAGTTCTTC. This codes for CASRPTSVRASNEQFF.